A selection of T cell receptor beta chains follows, all from one sample in a study of T cells in tumors after PD-1 blockade. Sequencing was performed with immunoSEQ multiplex PCR; in TCRdb, only in-frame clones are kept and a portion is missing. The data show 60,000 or so clones, 80% seen once. The sample consisted of PBMCs, taken before anti-PD-1 treatment. These receptors all come from a human donor with basal cell carcinoma. CDR3s include the opening cysteine and the closing phenylalanine or tryptophan. D genes are given only for firm matches. Some rows mark clone size as missing; the rest say once, few, many or name a class of expanded clone.

length: 16; D: .; J: TRBJ2-3; V: TRBV6-4; size: .; CDR3: CASSDSETSGLRTQYF; DNA: TGTGCCAGCAGTGACTCAGAAACTAGTGGATTGAGAACGCAGTATTTT
length: 14; D: .; J: TRBJ1-3; V: TRBV12-5; size: few; CDR3: CASGLKLSGNTIYF; DNA: TGTGCTAGTGGTTTGAAACTGTCCGGAAACACCATATATTTT
length: 15; D: TRBD1; J: TRBJ2-7; V: TRBV6-5; size: .; CDR3: CATSPVGQGANEQYF; DNA: TGTGCCACTTCGCCGGTGGGACAGGGGGCTAACGAGCAGTACTTC
length: 13; D: .; J: TRBJ2-3; V: TRBV12-3/TRBV12-4; size: few; CDR3: CASRKSSTDTQYF; DNA: TGTGCCAGCAGGAAGTCTAGCACAGATACGCAGTATTTT
length: 14; D: .; J: TRBJ2-1; V: TRBV2; size: few; CDR3: CASSRTLTGDEQFF; DNA: TGTGCCAGCAGTCGGACCCTTACGGGCGATGAGCAGTTCTTC
length: 15; D: .; J: TRBJ1-6; V: TRBV5-6; size: .; CDR3: CASSTLGSGDSPLHF; DNA: TGTGCCAGCAGCACCCTGGGGAGCGGCGATTCACCCCTCCACTTT
length: 16; D: TRBD2; J: TRBJ2-1; V: TRBV10-1; size: once; CDR3: CASSVLLAGGPPLRFF; DNA: TGCGCCAGCAGTGTTTTACTAGCGGGGGGGCCCCCCCTGCGGTTCTTC
length: 15; D: .; J: TRBJ1-2; V: TRBV30; size: .; CDR3: CAWSGNYGAGYGYTF; DNA: TGTGCCTGGAGTGGTAATTACGGAGCGGGCTATGGCTACACCTTC
length: 16; D: .; J: TRBJ1-3; V: TRBV19; size: .; CDR3: CASSSSGTDSGNTIYF; DNA: TGTGCCAGTAGTTCCTCCGGGACGGACTCTGGAAACACCATATATTTT
length: 14; D: .; J: TRBJ1-4; V: TRBV7-9; size: .; CDR3: CASSPRTTNEKLFF; DNA: TGTGCCAGCAGCCCGAGAACAACTAATGAAAAACTGTTTTTT
length: 13; D: .; J: TRBJ1-6; V: TRBV27; size: few; CDR3: CASSRGYNSPLHF; DNA: TGTGCCAGCAGTCGGGGTTATAATTCACCCCTCCACTTT
length: 11; D: .; J: TRBJ2-1; V: TRBV12-3/TRBV12-4; size: .; CDR3: CAMGKGVEQFF; DNA: TGCGCCATGGGGAAGGGGGTTGAGCAGTTCTTC
length: 11; D: .; J: TRBJ2-7; V: TRBV24-1; size: .; CDR3: CATTASYEQYF; DNA: TGTGCCACCACGGCATCTTACGAGCAGTACTTC